The 24 T cell receptor beta chains below come from one sample, sequenced in a study of CD8+ T cells in alopecia areata. cDNA reverse transcribed from extracted RNA served as the sequencing template. This table comes from immunoSEQ multiplex PCR, and its TCRdb copy is limited to in-frame clones, with some not included. This table has roughly 200,000 clones, under 60% appearing once. Noted treatment: oral pan-JAK inhibitor, 5-10 mg twice daily. Sequenced material: CD8+ T cells sorted from blood, taken at week 24, from a patient treated with tofacitinib. The receptors derive from a human donor with alopecia areata.

The chain employs TRBV6-5 and TRBJ2-1, with a weak D call TRBD2 (6 bases). Deletions cut 0 bases from V and 13 bases from J, with 16 bases between. CDR1 and CDR2 from the germline V gene are MNHEY and SVGAGI. CDR3 length equals 14 residues. The CDR3 region has the DNA TGTGCCAGCAGTTACTCGAACGAGGGAGGATCACAGTTCTTC. The encoded protein is CASSYSNEGGSQFF.

This clone appeared a few times. The chain links TRBV27 to TRBJ1-2; 10 nucleotides align to TRBD1. The CDR3 has 12 residues. Per germline, CDR1 MNHEY and CDR2 SMNVEV (reference sequence). The V and J ends lost 5 bases and 13 bases, in that order; junction bases with no gene match: 7. The CDR3 nucleotides read TGTGCCAGCAGTCGGGGGACAGGGGCCGTCACCTTC. Its translation: CASSRGTGAVTF.

The chain combines TRBV7-9 with TRBJ1-2, with TRBD1 matching 7 bases. V lost 5 bases, J lost 4 bases, and 10 bases stayed unmatched. Germline V gives CDR1 SEHNR, CDR2 FQNEAQ (reference sequence). CDR3 size: 15 residues. The CDR3 bases are TGTGCCAGCAGCCCAACCAGTGACAGGGCCTATGGCTACACCTTC. Translated, it gives CASSPTSDRAYGYTF.

This clone was found a few times. V is TRBV29-1 and J is TRBJ2-3, with TRBD1 matching 10 bases. Germline trimming cut 3 bases from V and 3 bases from J; bases unmatched to any gene: 6. This CDR3 spans 15 amino acids. Germline values: CDR1 SQVTM, CDR2 ANQGSEA. Here the CDR3 reads CSVDQGQGLTDTQYF. The CDR3 nucleotides are TGCAGCGTTGATCAGGGACAGGGGCTGACAGATACGCAGTATTTT.

The rearrangement links TRBV29-1 to TRBJ2-7; 8 bases map to TRBD1. The CDR3 consists of 14 residues. Germline CDR1 and CDR2: SQVTM and ANQGSEA. The trim removed 0 bases at V and 4 bases at J, leaving 5 bases unmatched. DNA of the CDR3: TGCAGCGTTGAAGAGCAACAGGGGGTATACGAGCAGTACTTC. It codes for CSVEEQQGVYEQYF.

This clone was found a few times. The chain combines TRBV4-1 with TRBJ2-5, with unresolved D. V lost 2 bases to trimming and J lost 1 base, with 11 bases between them. Per the germline V gene, CDR1 is MGHRA and CDR2 is YSYEKL. This CDR3 is 15 amino acids long. The CDR3 is CASSQTLGIQETQYF. In DNA, the CDR3 is TGCGCCAGCAGCCAAACTTTGGGAATCCAAGAGACCCAGTACTTC.

The sample holds a few counts of this clone. V usage is TRBV25-1 and J usage is TRBJ2-4; 10 nucleotides match TRBD1. V shed 2 bases and J 6 bases; nucleotides not matched to a gene: 4. CDR3 length: 15 amino acids. CDR1 and CDR2 (germline): MGHDK, SYGVNS. The CDR3 loop is CASSEPGQGINIQYF. In nucleotides, the CDR3 is TGTGCCAGCAGTGAACCGGGACAGGGGATAAACATTCAGTACTTC.

The chain uses TRBV7-2 and TRBJ2-3, with TRBD1 matching over 9 bases. From germline, CDR1 is SGHTA and CDR2 FQGNSA. After removal of 1 base from V and 4 bases from J, the junction contained 12 bases not matched to a gene. The CDR3 totals 18 residues. CDR3 in DNA: TGTGCCAGCAGCTTAGGTTTTACAGGGGGCCGGGATCCAGATACGCAGTATTTT. Translating gives CASSLGFTGGRDPDTQYF.

The gene calls are TRBV7-8 and TRBJ1-1, with D possibly being TRBD1 (5 bases). This CDR3 comprises 12 residues. Germline V gene sequence: CDR1 SGHVS, CDR2 FQNEAQ. Trimming pared 4 bases from V and 14 bases from J, leaving 17 bases between. CDR3 sequence reads: CASSSGSGAGFF. CDR3 coding DNA: TGTGCCAGCAGCTCAGGAAGCGGGGCTGGCTTCTTT.

The V call is TRBV5-6, the J call TRBJ1-2; D unresolved. The germline CDR1 and CDR2 sequences are SGHDT and YYEEEE. The CDR3 has 14 amino acids. Trimming removed 1 base at V and 0 bases at J, with 7 bases between. The CDR3 protein is CASSLIGTNYGYTF. The CDR3 DNA reads as TGTGCCAGCAGCTTGATCGGTACTAACTATGGCTACACCTTC.

The genes are TRBV15 and TRBJ1-3; the D is unclear. Trimming shortened V by 0 bases and J by 0 bases, and 3 bases separated the two germline ends. The CDR3 totals 14 residues. From germline, CDR1 is LNHNV and CDR2 YYDKDF (reference sequence). The CDR3 protein is CATSRDSSGNTIYF. The CDR3 DNA sequence: TGTGCCACCAGCAGAGACTCCTCTGGAAACACCATATATTTT. Full variable domain (remainder filled in from reference TRBV15 and TRBJ1-3): DAMVIQNPRYQVTQFGKPVTLSCSQTLNHNVMYWYQQKSSQAPKLLFHYYDKDFNNEADTPDNFQSRRPNTSFCFLDIRSPGLGDTAMYLCATSRDSSGNTIYFGEGSWLTVV.

The chain employs TRBV11-3 and TRBJ2-3, with 9 positions matching TRBD2. Germline CDR1 is SGHNT and CDR2 is YENEEA. CDR3 length equals 17 residues. With 4 bases clipped from V and 4 bases from J, the junction kept 12 bases outside the gene matches. The CDR3 DNA sequence: TGTGCCAGCAGCTCCTTGCTCCTAGCGGGGATTGCAGATACGCAGTATTTT. This encodes CASSSLLLAGIADTQYF.

The table lists this clone with a few counts. J is TRBJ2-7 and V is TRBV13, with TRBD1 matching over 10 bases. The germline V gene encodes CDR1 PRHDT and CDR2 FYEKMQ (reference sequence). This CDR3 has 15 amino acids. V trimming: 0 bases; J trimming: 10 bases; junction bases outside the gene matches: 9. The CDR3: CASSLGLRTGGEQYF. The CDR3 bases are TGTGCCAGCAGCTTAGGCCTGCGGACAGGGGGAGAACAGTACTTC.

The CDR3 is CAWSINLVGGLTETQYF. The CDR3 nucleotides are TGTGCCTGGAGTATTAATTTAGTGGGGGGCTTAACGGAGACCCAGTACTTC. The rearrangement links TRBV30 to TRBJ2-5; either TRBD1 or TRBD2 may supply D (6 bases each). CDR1 is GTSNPN, CDR2 SVGIG, per germline (reference sequence). The CDR3 runs to 17 residues. Trimming took 2 bases from V and 5 from J, leaving 24 bases between them.

This rearrangement joins TRBV27 to TRBJ1-2; 11 bases fit TRBD1. CDR3 length: 16 amino acids. V shed 4 bases, J shed 3 bases, and the junction held 7 bases outside the gene matches. The V gene's germline CDR1 is MNHEY and CDR2 SMNVEV (reference sequence). As DNA, the CDR3 is TGTGCCAGCAGTTCCCGGACAGGGGGCGCCGACTATGGCTACACCTTC. Residues: CASSSRTGGADYGYTF.

The chain is built from TRBV14 and TRBJ1-6; D is unclear. V lost 4 bases to trimming and J lost 10 bases, with 14 bases between them. Germline CDR1 reads SGHDN; CDR2 reads FVKESK. This CDR3 is built from 14 residues. DNA of the CDR3: TGTGCCAGCAGCCCACCGGGGTTGGGATCACCCCTCCACTTT. Translating it yields CASSPPGLGSPLHF.

V gene TRBV9 combines with J gene TRBJ2-7, with 9 bases lining up with TRBD1. CDR3 size: 15 residues. V dropped 4 bases and J dropped 4; count of bases not matched to a gene: 9. Germline V gene sequence: CDR1 SGDLS, CDR2 YYNGEE. CDR3 protein: CASSPRTGDKYEQYF. The DNA for the CDR3 is TGTGCCAGCAGCCCCCGGACAGGGGACAAGTACGAGCAGTACTTC.

V and J are TRBV6-5 and TRBJ2-1; the match to TRBD2 covers 7 bases. CDR3 length: 11 residues. Trimming at V came to 8 bases and at J to 8 bases, leaving 3 bases not matched to a gene. Germline values: CDR1 MNHEY, CDR2 SVGAGI. The CDR3 DNA reads as TGTGCCAGCGATGGGGGGGATGAGCAGTTCTTC. This gives the protein CASDGGDEQFF.

The J gene is TRBJ2-1, the V gene TRBV7-2; 7 bases align to TRBD1. Looked up from germline, CDR1 is SGHTA and CDR2 is FQGNSA. J lost 2 bases, V lost 5 bases, and 9 bases had no gene match. This CDR3 comprises 16 residues. The CDR3 loop is CASSIGTVPAYNEQFF. The CDR3 coding sequence is TGTGCCAGCAGCATAGGGACAGTTCCTGCCTACAATGAGCAGTTCTTC.

The J gene is TRBJ1-5, the V gene TRBV2, with 10 positions matching TRBD1. This CDR3 spans 15 amino acids. Trimming at V came to 6 bases and at J to 2 bases, leaving 4 bases not matched to a gene. CDR1 and CDR2 from the germline V gene are SNHLY and FYNNEI. CDR3 sequence: CASRIGTGGNQPQHF. In DNA form, the CDR3 reads TGTGCCAGCAGGATAGGGACAGGGGGCAATCAGCCCCAGCATTTT.

V gene TRBV6-6 combines with J gene TRBJ1-5, with D unresolved. The germline V gene has CDR1 MNHNY and CDR2 SVGAGI (reference sequence). The CDR3 is 14 residues long. V lost 7 bases, J lost 4 bases, and 14 bases lay in between. The CDR3 region has the DNA TGTGCCAGCACCATTACGGGAGGGAATCAGCCCCAGCATTTT. It is translated as CASTITGGNQPQHF.

J is TRBJ1-2 and V is TRBV4-1; D is possibly TRBD1 (5 bases). The CDR3 covers 17 residues. V gave up 3 bases and J gave up 0 bases, with 17 bases separating them. From germline, CDR1 is MGHRA and CDR2 YSYEKL. The CDR3 reads CASSHRFRQLANYGYTF. Here the CDR3 DNA reads TGCGCCAGCAGCCACCGCTTCCGACAGTTAGCTAACTATGGCTACACCTTC.

In its sample, this clone was seen a few times. The genes are TRBV30 and TRBJ2-7; 9 bases are a match to TRBD1. The CDR3 length is 14 residues. Germline values: CDR1 GTSNPN, CDR2 SVGIG (reference sequence). Germline trimming cut 5 bases from V and 6 bases from J; bases unmatched to any gene: 11. CDR3 nucleotides: TGTGCCTGGGCCCGGGACAGGGACCCTCCCGAGCAGTACTTC. It is translated as CAWARDRDPPEQYF.

This clone has a single count. The chain combines TRBV6-5 with TRBJ2-5; D is undetermined. CDR1 MNHEY and CDR2 SVGAGI come from the germline V gene. The CDR3 loop spans 11 amino acids. Trimming stripped 0 bases from V and 7 bases from J, with 3 bases between. Here the CDR3 reads CASSYSGTQYF. The DNA for the CDR3 is TGTGCCAGCAGTTACTCGGGGACCCAGTACTTC.